The TCR beta chain described here comes from a study of blood T cell repertoires in COVID-19. For the study at large: Italy, Spain and the United States were the sources of the convalescent and acute COVID-19 samples.

Trimming cost V 8 bases and J 2 bases; bases outside gene matches: 5. There are 14 residues in the CDR3. Germline V gene lookup returns CDR1 MDHEN and CDR2 SYDVKM. TCRdb's table, derived via immunoSEQ multiplex PCR, lists solely in-frame clones and lacks some. Of under 150,000 clones in the sample, 88% were seen once. The chain is built from TRBV28 and TRBJ1-5; 8 bases line up with TRBD1. The sequence was collected from a human donor in a cohort sampled during active COVID-19. The material sequenced was peripheral blood. CDR3 in amino acids: CASYPDRGNQPQHF. The CDR3 nucleotides are TGTGCCAGCTACCCGGACAGGGGCAATCAGCCCCAGCATTTT. The variable domain in full, with the rest retrieved from reference TRBV28 and TRBJ1-5, is DVKVTQSSRYLVKRTGEKVFLECVQDMDHENMFWYRQDPGLGLRLIYFSYDVKMKEKGDIPEGYSVSREKKERFSLILESASTNQTSMYLCASYPDRGNQPQHFGDGTRLSIL.